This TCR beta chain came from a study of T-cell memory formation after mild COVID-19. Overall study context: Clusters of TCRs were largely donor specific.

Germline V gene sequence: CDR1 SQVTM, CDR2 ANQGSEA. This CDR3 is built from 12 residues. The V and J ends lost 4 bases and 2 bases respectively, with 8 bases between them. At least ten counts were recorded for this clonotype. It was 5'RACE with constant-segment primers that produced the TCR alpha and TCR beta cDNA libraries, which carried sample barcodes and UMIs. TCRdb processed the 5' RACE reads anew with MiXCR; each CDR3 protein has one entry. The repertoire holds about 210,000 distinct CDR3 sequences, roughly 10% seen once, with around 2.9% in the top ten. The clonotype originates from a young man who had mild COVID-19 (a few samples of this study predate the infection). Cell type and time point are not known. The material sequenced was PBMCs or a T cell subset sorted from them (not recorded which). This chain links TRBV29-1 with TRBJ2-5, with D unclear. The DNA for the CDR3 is TGCAGCGTTGGGTATTTTCAAGAGACCCAGTACTTC. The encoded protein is CSVGYFQETQYF.